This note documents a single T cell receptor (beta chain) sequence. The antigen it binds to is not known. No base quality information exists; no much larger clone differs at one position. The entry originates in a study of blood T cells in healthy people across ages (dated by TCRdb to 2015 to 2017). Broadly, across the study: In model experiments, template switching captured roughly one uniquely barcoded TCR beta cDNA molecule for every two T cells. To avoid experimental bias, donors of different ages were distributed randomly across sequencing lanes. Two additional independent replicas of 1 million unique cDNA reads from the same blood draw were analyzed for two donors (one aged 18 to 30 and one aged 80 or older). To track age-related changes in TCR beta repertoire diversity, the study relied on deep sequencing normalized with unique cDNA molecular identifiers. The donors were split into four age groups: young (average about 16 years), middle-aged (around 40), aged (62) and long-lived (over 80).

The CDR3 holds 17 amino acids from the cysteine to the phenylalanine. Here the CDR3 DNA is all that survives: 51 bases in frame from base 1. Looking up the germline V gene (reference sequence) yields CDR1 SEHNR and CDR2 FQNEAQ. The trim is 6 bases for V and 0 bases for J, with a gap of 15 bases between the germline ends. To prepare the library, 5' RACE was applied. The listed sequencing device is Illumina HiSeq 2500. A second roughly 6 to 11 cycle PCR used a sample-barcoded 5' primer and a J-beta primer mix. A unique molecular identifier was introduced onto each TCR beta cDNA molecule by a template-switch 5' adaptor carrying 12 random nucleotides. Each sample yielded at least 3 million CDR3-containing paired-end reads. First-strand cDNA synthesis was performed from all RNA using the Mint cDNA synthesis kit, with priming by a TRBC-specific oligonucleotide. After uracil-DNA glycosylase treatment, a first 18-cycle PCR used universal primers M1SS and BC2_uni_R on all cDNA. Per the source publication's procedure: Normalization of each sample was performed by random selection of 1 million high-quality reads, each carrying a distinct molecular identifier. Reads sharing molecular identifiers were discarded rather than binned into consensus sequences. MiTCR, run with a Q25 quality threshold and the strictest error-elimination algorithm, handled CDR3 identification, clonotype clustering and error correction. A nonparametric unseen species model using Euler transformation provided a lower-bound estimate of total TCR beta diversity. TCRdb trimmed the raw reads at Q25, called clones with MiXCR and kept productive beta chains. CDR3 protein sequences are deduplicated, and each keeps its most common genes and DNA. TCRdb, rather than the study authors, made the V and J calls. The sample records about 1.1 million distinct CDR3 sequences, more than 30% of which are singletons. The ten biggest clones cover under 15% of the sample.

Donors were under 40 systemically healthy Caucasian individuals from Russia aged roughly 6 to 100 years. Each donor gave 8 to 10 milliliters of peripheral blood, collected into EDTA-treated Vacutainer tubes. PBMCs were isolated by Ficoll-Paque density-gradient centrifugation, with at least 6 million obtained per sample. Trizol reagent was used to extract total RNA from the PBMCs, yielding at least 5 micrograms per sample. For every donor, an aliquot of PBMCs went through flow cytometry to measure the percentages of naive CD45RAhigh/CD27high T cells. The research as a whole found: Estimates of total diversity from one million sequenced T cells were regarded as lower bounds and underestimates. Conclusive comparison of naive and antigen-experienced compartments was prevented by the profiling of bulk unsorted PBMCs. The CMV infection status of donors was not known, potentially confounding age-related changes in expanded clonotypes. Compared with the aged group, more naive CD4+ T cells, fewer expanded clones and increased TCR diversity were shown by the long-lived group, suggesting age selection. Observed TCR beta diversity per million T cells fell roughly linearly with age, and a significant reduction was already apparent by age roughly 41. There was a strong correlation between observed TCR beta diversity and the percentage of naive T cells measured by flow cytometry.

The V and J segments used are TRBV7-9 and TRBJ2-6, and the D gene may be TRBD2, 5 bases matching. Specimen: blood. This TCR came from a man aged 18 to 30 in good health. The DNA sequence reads TGTGCCAGCAGTTCCAATGACGGAGGCTCTGGGGCCAACGTCCTGACTTTC. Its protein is CASSSNDGGSGANVLTF.